The source of this TCR beta chain is a study of blood T cell repertoires in COVID-19. Study processing details: Nucleated cell counts were estimated from reference gene primer amplification. Assay: immunoSEQ multiplex PCR; the TCRdb copy retains only in-frame clones and omits some. That table is the source of V, J and clone size, and D and trimming were worked out from the DNA. The repertoire consists of approximately 61,000 clones, with approximately 86% occurring once and the leading ten covering approximately 5%. V trimming: 3 bases; J trimming: 0 bases; junction bases outside the gene matches: 7. The CDR3 length is 16 residues. Germline-derived CDR1 and CDR2 are KGHSH and LQKENI.

Source material: peripheral blood. The chain carries TRBV18 and TRBJ1-1, with TRBD1 matching 7 bases. This TCR was recovered from a man in his 70s with acute or convalescent COVID-19. The CDR3 region is CASSPSTGIMNTEAFF. The CDR3 coding sequence is TGTGCCAGCTCACCGTCGACAGGGATAATGAACACTGAAGCTTTCTTT.